These T cell receptor beta chains were read from a single sample in a study of radiotherapy plus CTLA-4 blockade in lung cancer. The assay was immunoSEQ multiplex PCR, and TCRdb's table has in-frame clones only and misses some. The sample shows 90,000 or so clones, approximately 83% of them seen only once. This specimen consisted of peripheral blood, obtained from a patient treated with radiotherapy plus ipilimumab. All receptors come from a human donor with non-small cell lung cancer who had stable disease on radiotherapy plus ipilimumab. The CDR3 runs from the conserved cysteine through the conserved F or W. D genes are given only for firm matches. Rows may omit the clone size; those that give it use once, few, many or a size class.

CDR3 protein: CASSADSSSYEQYF
clone size: NA
V gene: TRBV18
D gene: NA
J gene: TRBJ2-7

CDR3 protein: CASRPSSATNEKLFF
clone size: NA
V gene: TRBV28
D gene: NA
J gene: TRBJ1-4

CDR3 protein: CASKTDRGYNQPQHF
clone size: NA
V gene: TRBV27
D gene: TRBD1
J gene: TRBJ1-5

CDR3 protein: CASSPDSYEQYF
clone size: few
V gene: TRBV5-1
D gene: NA
J gene: TRBJ2-7

CDR3 protein: CASSVELGTGGKGYTF
clone size: NA
V gene: TRBV9
D gene: TRBD1
J gene: TRBJ1-2

CDR3 protein: CASSKETGPGLSSYNEQFF
clone size: once
V gene: TRBV21-1
D gene: NA
J gene: TRBJ2-1

CDR3 protein: CASVKGGVTDTQYF
clone size: NA
V gene: TRBV28
D gene: NA
J gene: TRBJ2-3

CDR3 protein: CASSSGVNTEAFF
clone size: NA
V gene: TRBV7-3
D gene: NA
J gene: TRBJ1-1

CDR3 protein: CASRTQTEAFF
clone size: few
V gene: TRBV28
D gene: NA
J gene: TRBJ1-1

CDR3 protein: CASSLTSGVSSYNEQFF
clone size: NA
V gene: TRBV7-8
D gene: TRBD2
J gene: TRBJ2-1

CDR3 protein: CASSLVSSGGNQPQHF
clone size: NA
V gene: TRBV7-2
D gene: NA
J gene: TRBJ1-5

CDR3 protein: CASSGRATSSYEQYF
clone size: NA
V gene: TRBV27
D gene: TRBD2
J gene: TRBJ2-7

CDR3 protein: CASSLVGQANTEAFF
clone size: NA
V gene: TRBV7-9
D gene: TRBD1
J gene: TRBJ1-1

CDR3 protein: CASTAPGTSNTGELFF
clone size: NA
V gene: TRBV7-6
D gene: NA
J gene: TRBJ2-2

CDR3 protein: CASIFRRAFF
clone size: few
V gene: TRBV6-5
D gene: NA
J gene: TRBJ1-1

CDR3 protein: CASSSREGTEAFF
clone size: few
V gene: TRBV7-9
D gene: NA
J gene: TRBJ1-1

CDR3 protein: CASSLSPGGRSSPLHF
clone size: few
V gene: TRBV5-5
D gene: NA
J gene: TRBJ1-6

CDR3 protein: CASTLRRIGGRAGADTQYF
clone size: NA
V gene: TRBV7-8
D gene: TRBD2
J gene: TRBJ2-3

CDR3 protein: CASRGQEAYEQYF
clone size: NA
V gene: TRBV28
D gene: NA
J gene: TRBJ2-7

CDR3 protein: CASSLLVGTEAFF
clone size: NA
V gene: TRBV28
D gene: NA
J gene: TRBJ1-1